The present T cell receptor beta chain was sequenced within a study of early T cells in non-severe SARS-CoV-2 infection. Study in general: Sequencing used unsorted whole-blood bulk RNA, so chains lack pairing.

Overall study findings and caveats: Matches to VDJdb favored anti-spike CD8 responses and missed private and CD4 specificities.

Researchers tagged individual cDNA molecules with unique molecular identifiers. Each CDR3 protein is one row after TCRdb ran MiXCR on the 5' RACE reads. The repertoire consists of approximately 35,000 distinct CDR3 sequences, with around 4% occurring once and the leading ten covering over 5%. In its sample, this clonotype ranks as medium-sized. Its antigen is still unknown. Germline loops: CDR1 LGHNA, CDR2 YNFKEQ. The CDR3 has 14 amino acids. Trimming removed 1 base from V and 1 base from J, with 5 bases in between. The chain uses TRBV4-2 and TRBJ2-1; no clear D gene. This TCR came from an adult who was a healthcare worker with PCR-confirmed SARS-CoV-2 infection or an uninfected control (not recorded which). Sequencing input: whole blood. The CDR3 DNA sequence: TGTGCCAGCAGCCAAGCCCTGTCCTACAATGAGCAGTTCTTC. Translated, it gives CASSQALSYNEQFF.